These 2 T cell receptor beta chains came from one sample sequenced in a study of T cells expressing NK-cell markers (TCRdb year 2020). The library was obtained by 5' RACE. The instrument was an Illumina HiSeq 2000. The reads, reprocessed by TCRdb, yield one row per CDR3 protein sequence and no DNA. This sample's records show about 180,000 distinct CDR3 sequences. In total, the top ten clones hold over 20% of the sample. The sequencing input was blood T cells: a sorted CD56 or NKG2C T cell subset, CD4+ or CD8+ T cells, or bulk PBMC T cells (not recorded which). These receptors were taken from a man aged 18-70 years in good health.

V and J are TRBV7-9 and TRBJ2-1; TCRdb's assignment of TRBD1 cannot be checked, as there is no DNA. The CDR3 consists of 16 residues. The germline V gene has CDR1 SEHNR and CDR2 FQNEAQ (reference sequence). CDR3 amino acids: CASSPPAGDNHNEQFF.

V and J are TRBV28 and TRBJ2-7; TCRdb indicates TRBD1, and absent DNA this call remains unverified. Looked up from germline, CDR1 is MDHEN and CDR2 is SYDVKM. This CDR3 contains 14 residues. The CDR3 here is CASSGDRYDYEQYF.